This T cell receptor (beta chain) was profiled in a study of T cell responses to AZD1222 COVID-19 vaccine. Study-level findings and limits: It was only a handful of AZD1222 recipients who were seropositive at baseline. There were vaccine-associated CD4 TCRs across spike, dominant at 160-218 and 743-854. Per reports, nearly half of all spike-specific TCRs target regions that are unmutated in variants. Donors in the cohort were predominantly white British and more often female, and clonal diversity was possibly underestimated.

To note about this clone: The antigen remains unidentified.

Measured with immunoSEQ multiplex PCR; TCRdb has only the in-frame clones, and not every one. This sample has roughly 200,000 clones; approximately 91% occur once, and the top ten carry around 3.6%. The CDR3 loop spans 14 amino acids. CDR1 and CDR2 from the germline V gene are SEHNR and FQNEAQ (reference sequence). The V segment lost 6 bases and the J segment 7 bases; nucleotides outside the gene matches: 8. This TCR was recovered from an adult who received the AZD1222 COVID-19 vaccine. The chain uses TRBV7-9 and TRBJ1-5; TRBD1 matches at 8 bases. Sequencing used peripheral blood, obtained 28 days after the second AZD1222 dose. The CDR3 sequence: CASSLDRADQPQHF. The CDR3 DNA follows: TGTGCCAGCAGTTTGGACAGGGCGGACCAGCCCCAGCATTTT.